The clone carrying this T cell receptor (beta chain) was seen only a few times. As yet, its antigen is unknown. This entry belongs to a study of regulatory T cells in long-lasting Graves disease. Time point of the sample: persistent/refractory GD, antithyroid drugs over 5 years with positive TRAb. The authors made the TCR library using RNA they extracted from PBMCs. An endocrinology department in Xi'an, China, recruited the patients. Peripheral blood, around 10 milliliters of it, was drawn into EDTA tubes. Study findings and constraints: More public clonotypes were shared by persistent patients (around 3,000) than by new patients (roughly 930).

Per the germline V gene, CDR1 is MNHNS and CDR2 is SASEGT. V lost 0 bases and J lost 8, with 13 bases in between. The CDR3 runs 14 residues. According to the study, TCR beta libraries were built with iRepertoire HTBI primers and CDR3-region Arm-PCR. TCRdb reprocessed the multiplex PCR reads via MiXCR and lists one record per CDR3 protein. Of 650,000 to 700,000 distinct CDR3 sequences listed, about 30% are singletons. The specimen was peripheral blood mononuclear cells (PBMCs), collected when the disease was refractory, from a patient treated with antithyroid drugs. The receptor was isolated from a female donor with Graves disease. This rearrangement joins TRBV6-1 to TRBJ1-2, with a weak D call TRBD1 (6 bases). CDR3 in DNA: TGTGCCAGCAGTGAAGCAGCTGGGGGCTGGGGCTACACCTTC. It encodes CASSEAAGGWGYTF.